The clone carrying this T cell receptor beta chain has at least ten counts. These data belong to a study of T cells in Graves' hyperthyroidism and ophthalmopathy. Researchers took RNA transcripts and amplified the TCR beta CDR3 regions from them. The HTBI primer set served for first-round RT-PCR of the TCR CDR3. TCRdb passed the multiplex PCR reads through MiXCR, listing each CDR3 protein once. The repertoire has 400,000 or so distinct CDR3 sequences, about 15% of them found once; the top ten carry around a fifth. Disease duration was under 3 months in the ophthalmopathy patients, who also had a Clinical Activity Score of at least 3 and a NOSPECS grade of at least 4. Uncontrolled infection, other autoimmune disease, pregnancy or lactation led to exclusion. Cells are PBMCs isolated from around 9.4 ml of fresh blood. The CDR3 loop spans 14 amino acids. Per the germline V gene, CDR1 is ENHRY and CDR2 is SYGVKD. The V segment lost 7 bases and the J segment 4 bases; nucleotides outside the gene matches: 6.

The chain carries TRBV10-3 and TRBJ2-2; 7 nucleotides match TRBD1. Sequences were obtained from blood. The TCR was taken from a woman in her thirties with Graves' ophthalmopathy. CDR3 loop: CAIKKGQITGELFF. As DNA, the CDR3 is TGTGCCATCAAAAAGGGACAGATCACCGGGGAGCTGTTTTTT.